The 25 T cell receptor beta chains given below trace back to one sample, sequenced in a study of cytomegalovirus exposure and HLA in healthy donors. Only in-frame clones appear in the TCRdb table, and some are missing; sequencing was by immunoSEQ multiplex PCR. The sample gives about 280,000 clones, 85% to 90% of which show up once; 0.92% is in the top ten. Sequenced material: PBMCs. The origin of the receptors is a woman aged 18-29 years in good health and CMV-seronegative.

The V call is TRBV5-4, the J call TRBJ2-7, with TRBD2 as a possible D gene (6 bases). V was clipped by 2 bases and J by 7 bases, with 19 bases between them. The CDR3 loop spans 15 amino acids. From germline, CDR1 is SGHNT and CDR2 YYREEE (reference sequence). The CDR3 here is CASSLGDSEVGEQYF. CDR3 in DNA: TGTGCCAGCAGCTTAGGGGACTCCGAGGTGGGGGAGCAGTACTTC.

V usage is TRBV9 and J usage is TRBJ1-5; 7 bases fit TRBD1. Germline loops: CDR1 SGDLS, CDR2 YYNGEE. V lost 0 bases and J lost 7; bases outside the gene matches: 7. This CDR3 spans 15 amino acids. The CDR3 reads CASSVGQGFGQPQHF. CDR3 nucleotide sequence: TGTGCCAGCAGCGTAGGACAGGGATTTGGACAGCCCCAGCATTTT.

The count of this clone is one. CDR3 sequence reads: CASSFGDIFSKQYF. CDR3 nucleotide sequence: TGTGCCAGCAGTTTTGGGGACATATTTTCGAAGCAGTACTTC. The rearrangement joins TRBV28 to TRBJ2-7, with D possibly TRBD1 on 6 matching bases. The CDR3 is 14 residues long. Germline CDR1 and CDR2: MDHEN and SYDVKM. Trimming stripped 3 bases from V and 8 bases from J, with 17 bases between.

CDR3 residues: CASSLQGRNQPQHF. CDR3 bases: TGTGCCAGCTCGTTACAGGGGCGAAATCAGCCCCAGCATTTT. The chain links TRBV18 to TRBJ1-5, with 7 nucleotides matching TRBD1. The germline CDR1 and CDR2 sequences are KGHSH and LQKENI. J was trimmed by 4 bases and V by 6 bases; bases with no gene match: 6. This CDR3 has 14 amino acids.

This chain links TRBV25-1 with TRBJ1-4, with 7 bases lining up with TRBD1. CDR1 is MGHDK and CDR2 is SYGVNS in the germline V gene. Losses at the gene ends were 5 bases for V and 8 bases for J; bases not matched to a gene: 11. CDR3 length: 15 amino acids. DNA for the CDR3: TGTGCCAGCAGTAGGTCCGGGACAGCGTCAGAAAAACTGTTTTTT. Translated, it gives CASSRSGTASEKLFF.

The rearrangement joins TRBV5-1 to TRBJ1-6, with D possibly being TRBD1 (5 bases). With 2 bases removed from V and 2 bases from J, the gap between germline ends came to 14 bases. This CDR3 contains 17 residues. The germline gives CDR1 SGHRS, CDR2 YFSETQ. The CDR3 sequence is CASSLTGGKAYNSPLHF. CDR3 coding DNA: TGCGCCAGCAGCTTAACGGGGGGAAAGGCCTATAATTCACCCCTCCACTTT.

This chain connects TRBV2 to TRBJ1-5; D is perhaps TRBD1 (5 bases). The V end was cut by 3 bases, the J end by 7 bases, with 19 bases between. Germline V lookup: CDR1 SNHLY, CDR2 FYNNEI. The CDR3 runs 16 residues. CDR3 sequence: CASSDLGREDDQPQHF. CDR3 nucleotide sequence: TGTGCCAGCAGTGATTTAGGCAGGGAGGATGACCAGCCCCAGCATTTT.

This chain connects TRBV4-1 to TRBJ2-7; 9 bases agree with TRBD2. Germline V gene lookup returns CDR1 MGHRA and CDR2 YSYEKL. This CDR3 is 17 amino acids long. After removal of 0 bases from V and 2 bases from J, the junction contained 8 bases not matched to a gene. CDR3 bases: TGCGCCAGCAGCCAAGATAAAACGAGACTAGCGGCCTACGAGCAGTACTTC. As protein: CASSQDKTRLAAYEQYF.

The chain uses TRBV9 and TRBJ2-5, with TRBD1 matching 7 bases. CDR1 is SGDLS and CDR2 is YYNGEE in the germline V gene. Losses at the gene ends were 3 bases for V and 4 bases for J; bases not matched to a gene: 12. The CDR3 is 16 residues long. In DNA form, the CDR3 reads TGTGCCAGCAGCGCAGGGAAAGGGACAGCCGTAGAGACCCAGTACTTC. Encoded protein: CASSAGKGTAVETQYF.

The chain couples TRBV28 to TRBJ2-2; D gene unclear. V was pared by 8 bases and J by 9 bases, with 13 bases between. The CDR3 is 12 residues long. The V gene's germline CDR1 is MDHEN and CDR2 SYDVKM. CDR3 protein: CASSPAARELFF. CDR3 bases: TGTGCCAGCTCCCCCGCGGCCAGGGAGCTGTTTTTT.

The V call is TRBV7-9, the J call TRBJ2-5; unclear D gene. With 2 bases removed from V and 5 bases from J, the gap between germline ends came to 3 bases. Germline assignment: CDR1 SEHNR and CDR2 FQNEAQ (reference sequence). This CDR3 has 11 residues. The DNA of the CDR3 is TGTGCCAGCAGCTTATATGAGACCCAGTACTTC. This sequence encodes CASSLYETQYF.

This chain joins TRBV6-5 and TRBJ2-5; 9 bases are shared with TRBD2. V shed 2 bases and J 5 bases; nucleotides not matched to a gene: 9. Germline CDR1 and CDR2: MNHEY and SVGAGI. This CDR3 has 16 amino acids. CDR3 residues: CASSYKGLAVHETQYF. The DNA of the CDR3 is TGTGCCAGCAGTTACAAGGGACTAGCAGTCCACGAGACCCAGTACTTC.

The rearrangement links TRBV10-3 to TRBJ1-4, with 9 bases identical to TRBD1. Looked up from germline, CDR1 is ENHRY and CDR2 is SYGVKD. The CDR3 spans 14 residues. After removal of 6 bases from V and 7 bases from J, the junction contained 6 bases not matched to a gene. This chain's CDR3 is CAISSGTGIEKLFF. The CDR3 DNA reads as TGTGCCATCAGCTCCGGGACAGGGATTGAAAAACTGTTTTTT.

V gene TRBV29-1 combines with J gene TRBJ2-5; D gene uncertain. This CDR3 spans 12 amino acids. Trimming stripped 0 bases from V and 9 bases from J, with 11 bases between. Germline V gene sequence: CDR1 SQVTM, CDR2 ANQGSEA. The CDR3 is CSVEEGSKAQYF. The CDR3 DNA sequence: TGCAGCGTTGAAGAGGGCAGTAAGGCCCAGTACTTC. The full variable domain, its missing parts supplied by reference TRBV29-1 and TRBJ2-5, is SAVISQKPSRDICQRGTSLTIQCQVDSQVTMMFWYRQQPGQSLTLIATANQGSEATYESGFVIDKFPISRPNLTFSTLTVSNMSPEDSSIYLCSVEEGSKAQYFGPGTRLLVL.

This clone was found a few times. The chain has TRBV25-1 and TRBJ2-3; TRBD1 matches 10 bases. V dropped 3 bases and J dropped 7; count of bases not matched to a gene: 7. The CDR3 covers 15 residues. Germline V gene lookup returns CDR1 MGHDK and CDR2 SYGVNS. CDR3 sequence reads: CASSDGTGDYHTQYF. The CDR3, as DNA: TGTGCCAGCAGTGACGGGACAGGGGACTACCATACGCAGTATTTT.

V and J are TRBV7-2 and TRBJ1-1, with D maybe TRBD1 (6 bases). There are 15 residues in the CDR3. Germline loops: CDR1 SGHTA, CDR2 FQGNSA. V shed 4 bases and J shed 4 bases, with 16 bases lying between them. The CDR3 spells CASSSSRDTITEAFF. The CDR3 nucleotides are TGTGCCAGCAGCTCTAGCCGGGACACCATCACTGAAGCTTTCTTT. The whole variable domain, filled in from reference TRBV7-2 and TRBJ1-1, reads GAGVSQSPSNKVTEKGKDVELRCDPISGHTALYWYRQSLGQGLEFLIYFQGNSAPDKSGLPSDRFSAERTGGSVSTLTIQRTQQEDSAVYLCASSSSRDTITEAFFGQGTRLTVV.

This clone was observed a single time. The chain links TRBV28 to TRBJ2-2; TRBD2 might be the D (5 bases). Germline CDR1 and CDR2: MDHEN and SYDVKM. The length of the CDR3 is 15 residues. Trimming removed 2 bases at V and 1 base at J, with 8 bases between. The CDR3 sequence is CASSLGEMNTGELFF. The CDR3 bases are TGTGCCAGCAGTTTAGGGGAGATGAACACCGGGGAGCTGTTTTTT.

This clone was counted a single time. V gene TRBV2 combines with J gene TRBJ1-2, with 12 bases fitting TRBD1. Germline CDR1 reads SNHLY; CDR2 reads FYNNEI. The CDR3 loop spans 16 amino acids. V was pared by 2 bases and J by 4 bases, with 5 bases of the junction left unmatched. Here the CDR3 reads CASSETPGQGAYGYTF. CDR3 nucleotide sequence: TGTGCCAGCAGTGAAACCCCGGGACAGGGGGCCTATGGCTACACCTTC.

The chain links TRBV7-2 to TRBJ2-1, with 7 bases aligning to TRBD2. V dropped 8 bases and J dropped 5; count of bases not matched to a gene: 15. CDR3 length: 16 residues. Germline V gene sequence: CDR1 SGHTA, CDR2 FQGNSA. CDR3 amino acids: CASANFPGLGNNEQFF. CDR3 sequence (DNA): TGTGCCAGCGCAAATTTCCCAGGACTAGGGAACAATGAGCAGTTCTTC.

This clone was counted a few times. The chain is built from TRBV25-1 and TRBJ1-2; 9 nucleotides line up with TRBD1. In germline, CDR1 is MGHDK, CDR2 SYGVNS. This CDR3 comprises 13 residues. The trim removed 7 bases at V and 5 bases at J, leaving 5 bases unmatched. The CDR3 protein is CASTSGTGYGYTF. DNA for the CDR3: TGTGCCAGCACCTCCGGGACAGGGTATGGCTACACCTTC.

This chain uses TRBV9 with TRBJ1-1, with a tentative D call TRBD1 (6 bases). From germline, CDR1 is SGDLS and CDR2 YYNGEE. The CDR3 covers 18 residues. V lost 0 bases to trimming and J lost 1 base, with 19 bases between them. DNA for the CDR3: TGTGCCAGCAGCGTAGATTTACGGGCAGGGGATGGGAACACTGAAGCTTTCTTT. Amino acid sequence: CASSVDLRAGDGNTEAFF.

The chain links TRBV15 to TRBJ2-3; D may be TRBD2 (5 bases). CDR3 size: 16 residues. The V and J ends lost 1 base and 3 bases respectively, with 14 bases between them. Germline V gene lookup returns CDR1 LNHNV and CDR2 YYDKDF (reference sequence). The CDR3 loop reads CATSRVSGSGTDTQYF. The DNA for the CDR3 is TGTGCCACCAGCAGAGTTAGTGGGAGTGGGACAGATACGCAGTATTTT.

The chain has TRBV6-7 and TRBJ2-3; a weak D match, TRBD2 (6 bases). TRBV6-7 is assigned to the ORF class and has an uncertain function. The CDR3 sequence is 14 residues long. V lost 8 bases, J lost 0 bases, and 12 bases lay in between. The CDR3 protein is CASLFRESTDTQYF. Written as DNA, the CDR3 is TGTGCCAGCCTTTTCCGGGAGAGCACAGATACGCAGTATTTT.

This clone was seen more than once but under ten times. The chain carries TRBV10-2 and TRBJ2-7; 12 bases line up with TRBD2. The germline V gene encodes CDR1 WSHSY and CDR2 SAAADI. Germline trimming cut 6 bases from V and 5 bases from J; bases unmatched to any gene: 5. CDR3 length: 14 amino acids. This CDR3 reads CASRLRLAGDEQYF. In DNA, the CDR3 is TGCGCCAGCAGGCTAAGACTAGCGGGAGACGAGCAGTACTTC.

This chain connects TRBV5-6 to TRBJ2-7, with D perhaps TRBD1 (5 bases). The CDR3 contains 16 residues. Germline V gene data show CDR1 as SGHDT and CDR2 as YYEEEE. V lost 3 bases and J 2 bases, leaving 18 bases between the germline ends. This chain's CDR3 is CASSSDSWTVAYEQYF. The CDR3 nucleotides are TGTGCCAGCAGCTCCGACAGTTGGACGGTCGCCTACGAGCAGTACTTC. The full variable domain, in which reference TRBV5-6 and TRBJ2-7 provide the parts outside the CDR3, is DAGVTQSPTHLIKTRGQQVTLRCSPKSGHDTVSWYQQALGQGPQFIFQYYEEEERQRGNFPDRFSGHQFPNYSSELNVNALLLGDSALYLCASSSDSWTVAYEQYFGPGTRLTVT.